These 12 T cell receptor beta chains were all obtained from the same sample, sequenced in a study of vaccination effects on CD4 cells after COVID-19. Measured with immunoSEQ multiplex PCR; TCRdb has only the in-frame clones, and not every one. The table lists 71,000 or so clones, around 72% of them singletons. Antigen-specific CD4+ T cell clonotypes were called by their expansion after viral peptide-pool culture in ViraFEST. Subsequent to 10 days of culture, CD4+ T cells were isolated. Among the vaccine recipients, none had a prior SARS-CoV-2 infection, and nucleocapsid antibodies were negative. The antigens of these receptors remain unknown. This specimen consisted of CD4+ T cells from PBMCs cultured with HCoV-OC43 spike peptides, obtained before COVID-19 vaccination. Specified subset: HCoV-OC43 spike overlapping peptide pool stimulation. Every receptor here comes from a human donor who received a COVID-19 vaccine.

The chain is built from TRBV5-8 and TRBJ2-3; TRBD2 is a possible D gene (5 bases). With 10 bases removed from V and 3 bases from J, the gap between germline ends came to 18 bases. The CDR3 sequence is 14 residues long. CDR1 and CDR2 from the germline V gene are SGHTS and YDEGEE. Here the CDR3 reads CAASRTRATDTQYF. The CDR3 DNA reads TGTGCCGCGAGCCGGACGAGGGCGACAGATACGCAGTATTTT.

The chain recombines TRBV7-2 with TRBJ1-2; D is possibly TRBD1 (5 bases). This CDR3 contains 14 residues. Looked up from germline, CDR1 is SGHTA and CDR2 is FQGNSA. Trimming took off 1 base at V and 4 bases at J, with 10 bases between the two ends. The CDR3 DNA is TGTGCCAGCAGCTTAGAGGCAGGGTTCTATGGCTACACCTTC. Protein: CASSLEAGFYGYTF.

The sample holds a few counts of this clone. The V and J genes are TRBV6-1 and TRBJ2-7; no firm D call. Trimming left V 2 bases short and J 5 bases short, with 25 bases between. CDR1 is MNHNS, CDR2 SASEGT, per germline. The CDR3 contains 18 residues. As DNA, the CDR3 is TGTGCCAGCAGTGAATGGAGTCGGGTCTTACAGCTACCTGACGAGCAGTACGTC. Its translation: CASSEWSRVLQLPDEQYV.

The table lists this clone with a few counts. The chain carries TRBV20-1 and TRBJ1-1, with D tentatively TRBD1 (5 bases). V was clipped by 3 bases and J by 1 base, with 21 bases between them. The CDR3 runs 17 residues. CDR1 and CDR2 from the germline V gene are DFQATT and SNEGSKA (reference sequence). The CDR3 sequence: CSASDPGPVGKNTEAFF. CDR3 bases: TGCAGTGCTAGTGATCCGGGGCCAGTGGGGAAGAACACTGAAGCTTTCTTT.

The chain couples TRBV28 to TRBJ1-1; D ambiguous. CDR1 is MDHEN and CDR2 is SYDVKM in the germline V gene. This CDR3 is 13 amino acids long. Trimming stripped 3 bases from V and 2 bases from J, with 7 bases between. Written as DNA, the CDR3 is TGTGCCAGCAGTTTCCTTCTTAACACTGAAGCTTTCTTT. It is translated as CASSFLLNTEAFF.

The J gene is TRBJ1-6, the V gene TRBV4-3; D might be TRBD1 (5 bases). V lost 0 bases and J lost 5, with 11 bases in between. CDR3 length: 16 amino acids. The germline gives CDR1 LGHNA, CDR2 YSLEER. DNA of the CDR3: TGCGCCAGCAGCCAAGATATGCAGGGCGATAATTCACCCCTCCACTTT. Residues: CASSQDMQGDNSPLHF.

This clone has only a few counts. The chain couples TRBV5-1 to TRBJ2-2; 13 bases line up with TRBD2. This CDR3 contains 16 residues. CDR1 and CDR2 (germline): SGHRS, YFSETQ. V lost 4 bases to trimming and J lost 4 bases; unmatched junction nucleotides: 4. The DNA for the CDR3 is TGCGCCAGCAGCCCGGGACTAGCGGGGACCACCGGGGAGCTGTTTTTT. It translates to CASSPGLAGTTGELFF.

The chain recombines TRBV9 with TRBJ2-5; TRBD2 agrees at 10 bases. Germline V gives CDR1 SGDLS, CDR2 YYNGEE. V lost 4 bases and J lost 5; bases outside the gene matches: 14. The CDR3 contains 17 residues. CDR3 in amino acids: CASSPGGQRGGSETQYF. The CDR3 bases are TGTGCCAGCAGCCCCGGGGGACAGCGGGGGGGCTCGGAGACCCAGTACTTC.

The chain carries TRBV24-1 and TRBJ2-1; TRBD2 might be the D (7 bases). V was pared by 5 bases and J by 0 bases, with 16 bases between. In germline, CDR1 is KGHDR, CDR2 SFDVKD. The CDR3 consists of 17 residues. The CDR3, as DNA: TGTGCCACCAGTGGAAAGGGGGGGGAGACCTCCTACAATGAGCAGTTCTTC. It yields the protein CATSGKGGETSYNEQFF.

The V gene is TRBV6-2 or TRBV6-3, the J gene TRBJ2-2; 10 bases line up with TRBD2. This CDR3 contains 17 residues. The ends lost 4 bases at V and 3 bases at J; junction bases unmatched: 8. Germline V gene sequence: CDR1 MNHEY, CDR2 SVGEGT. CDR3 loop: CASSSSGTSVYTGELFF. The CDR3 DNA follows: TGTGCCAGCAGTTCGTCCGGGACTAGCGTATACACCGGGGAGCTGTTTTTT.

J is TRBJ2-5 and V is TRBV29-1, with D possibly being TRBD1 (6 bases). CDR3 length: 13 residues. V was cut by 4 bases and J by 5 bases, with 14 bases left in between. CDR1 SQVTM and CDR2 ANQGSEA come from the germline V gene. The CDR3: CSVGPPGVETQYF. DNA for the CDR3: TGCAGCGTTGGCCCCCCAGGGGTTGAGACCCAGTACTTC.

The genes are TRBV10-3 and TRBJ2-5, with 7 nucleotides matching TRBD2. The trim removed 6 bases at V and 2 bases at J, leaving 9 bases unmatched. CDR1 is ENHRY, CDR2 SYGVKD, per germline. The CDR3 has 15 amino acids. CDR3 in amino acids: CAISERASGQETQYF. CDR3 sequence (DNA): TGTGCCATCAGCGAGCGGGCTAGCGGACAAGAGACCCAGTACTTC.